The clone carrying this T cell receptor beta chain came up a few times. The antigen is not known. The data are from a study of regulatory T cells in long-lasting Graves disease. Time point reported: newly diagnosed GD, antithyroid drugs for less than 3 months. There was RNA extracted from PBMCs, and the TCR library was made from it. Library construction for TCR beta used iRepertoire HTBI primers and Arm-PCR of CDR3 regions. TCRdb re-derived calls from the multiplex PCR reads in MiXCR, one entry per CDR3 protein. The data hold just over 600,000 distinct CDR3 sequences, with roughly 15% observed a single time. With V trimmed by 8 bases and J by 6 bases, 16 bases remained unmatched. This CDR3 comprises 17 residues. Germline V CDR1 and CDR2: MDHEN, SYDVKM. Study-level findings and limits: Analyses excluded thyroid tissue, covering peripheral blood alone. Favored gene segments in persistent disease were TRBV28, TRBJ1-2 and TRBJ2-5.

The sample also formed part of further work on T cells in Graves' hyperthyroidism and ophthalmopathy. This second study notes: Carried out on the TCR CDR3, a first-round RT-PCR used the HTBI primer set.

J is TRBJ2-2 and V is TRBV28; 9 bases line up with TRBD1. Source: peripheral blood mononuclear cells (PBMCs), taken at new diagnosis, from a patient treated with antithyroid drugs. The clonotype was recovered from a woman in her 30s with Graves disease. The CDR3, as DNA: TGTGCCAGCCGGACAGGGGCGACGGTAGGAGTGGCCGGGGAGCTGTTTTTT. As protein: CASRTGATVGVAGELFF.